A selection of T cell receptor beta chains follows, all from one sample in a study of cytomegalovirus exposure and HLA in healthy donors. Produced via immunoSEQ multiplex PCR; TCRdb's table is partial and in-frame only. The table shows tens of thousands of clones, with approximately 96% occurring only once. Sequencing input: PBMCs. These receptors came from a man aged 18-30 years in good health and CMV-seropositive. The CDR3 runs from the conserved cysteine through the conserved F or W. The D gene is left open where the match is weak. Where a row states a size, it is once, few, many or the class of an expanded clone; other rows omit it.

abundance: -; j_gene: TRBJ2-7; d_gene: -; v_gene: TRBV9; CDR3aa: CASSVSGLLTYEQYF; CDR3nt: TGTGCCAGCAGCGTAAGCGGACTATTGACCTACGAGCAGTACTTC
abundance: -; j_gene: TRBJ1-2; d_gene: -; v_gene: TRBV28; CDR3aa: CASSLRDYGYTF; CDR3nt: TGTGCCAGCAGCCTCCGCGACTATGGCTACACCTTC
abundance: once; j_gene: TRBJ2-1; d_gene: TRBD2; v_gene: TRBV9; CDR3aa: CASGGGSGSSNEQFF; CDR3nt: TGTGCCAGCGGGGGGGGGAGCGGGAGTTCGAATGAGCAGTTCTTC
abundance: -; j_gene: TRBJ2-2; d_gene: -; v_gene: TRBV7-6; CDR3aa: CASSLYSGTNTGELFF; CDR3nt: TGTGCCAGCAGCTTATATTCCGGGACTAACACCGGGGAGCTGTTTTTT
abundance: few; j_gene: TRBJ2-7; d_gene: -; v_gene: TRBV2; CDR3aa: CASILSPSVSYEQYF; CDR3nt: TGTGCCAGCATACTAAGCCCTAGCGTGTCCTACGAGCAGTACTTC
abundance: -; j_gene: TRBJ2-2; d_gene: TRBD2; v_gene: TRBV7-3; CDR3aa: CASSPTPGLAGEGELFF; CDR3nt: TGTGCCAGCAGCCCCACCCCGGGACTAGCGGGAGAAGGGGAGCTGTTTTTT
abundance: -; j_gene: TRBJ2-2; d_gene: TRBD2; v_gene: TRBV10-2; CDR3aa: CASRLAGGMGTGELFF; CDR3nt: TGCGCCAGTCGACTAGCGGGGGGGATGGGCACCGGGGAGCTGTTTTTT
abundance: few; j_gene: TRBJ2-7; d_gene: TRBD2; v_gene: TRBV9; CDR3aa: CASSLPGTSGEQYF; CDR3nt: TGTGCCAGCAGCCTACCGGGGACTAGTGGCGAGCAGTACTTC
abundance: -; j_gene: TRBJ2-2; d_gene: -; v_gene: TRBV9; CDR3aa: CASSGHKETNTGELFF; CDR3nt: TGTGCCAGCAGCGGCCACAAAGAAACGAACACCGGGGAGCTGTTTTTT
abundance: -; j_gene: TRBJ2-1; d_gene: -; v_gene: TRBV9; CDR3aa: CASSAQTGSRNEQFF; CDR3nt: TGTGCCAGCAGCGCCCAGACCGGGAGTCGCAATGAGCAGTTCTTC
abundance: -; j_gene: TRBJ2-5; d_gene: -; v_gene: TRBV9; CDR3aa: CASSVGSLLGEETQYF; CDR3nt: TGTGCCAGCAGCGTAGGGAGTCTTCTAGGCGAAGAGACCCAGTACTTC
abundance: -; j_gene: TRBJ2-1; d_gene: TRBD2; v_gene: TRBV10-2; CDR3aa: CASSGPGLAVGNEQFF; CDR3nt: TGCGCCAGCAGTGGGCCGGGACTAGCGGTCGGGAATGAGCAGTTCTTC
abundance: -; j_gene: TRBJ2-3; d_gene: -; v_gene: TRBV19; CDR3aa: CASSPPGDTQYF; CDR3nt: TGTGCCAGTAGCCCCCCGGGAGATACGCAGTATTTT
abundance: -; j_gene: TRBJ1-4; d_gene: -; v_gene: TRBV5-5; CDR3aa: CASSQDRPLNEKLFF; CDR3nt: TGTGCCAGCAGCCAAGACAGGCCACTTAATGAAAAACTGTTTTTT
abundance: once; j_gene: TRBJ2-3; d_gene: TRBD2; v_gene: TRBV9; CDR3aa: CASSPPGTSGIGSVTQYF; CDR3nt: TGTGCCAGCAGCCCCCCCGGGACTAGCGGTATTGGTTCGGTTACGCAGTATTTT
abundance: -; j_gene: TRBJ2-2; d_gene: TRBD2; v_gene: TRBV7-3; CDR3aa: CASSLSGGRLHGELFF; CDR3nt: TGTGCCAGCAGCTTAAGTGGCGGGAGACTCCACGGGGAGCTGTTTTTT
abundance: -; j_gene: TRBJ1-5; d_gene: -; v_gene: TRBV6-4; CDR3aa: CASRPGHFSNQPQHF; CDR3nt: TGTGCCAGCAGGCCGGGACACTTTAGCAATCAGCCCCAGCATTTT
abundance: -; j_gene: TRBJ1-5; d_gene: TRBD1; v_gene: TRBV19; CDR3aa: CASSGQAFSNQPQHF; CDR3nt: TGTGCCAGTAGCGGACAGGCGTTTAGCAATCAGCCCCAGCATTTT